Sequencing of this T cell receptor (beta chain) was carried out in a study of T-cell memory formation after mild COVID-19. The overall study: TCR clustering was largely donor specific.

This clonotype was picked up a small number of times. Researchers used 5'RACE with constant-segment primers to make TCR alpha and TCR beta cDNA libraries that carry sample barcodes and UMIs. TCRdb used MiXCR to reprocess the 5' RACE reads, holding one entry per CDR3 protein. This table holds roughly 300,000 distinct CDR3 sequences, roughly 8.2% found once. CDR3 length: 15 residues. Deletions cut 1 base from V and 7 bases from J, with 16 bases between. The germline CDR1 and CDR2 sequences are LGHDT and YNNKEL (reference sequence). The sample consisted of PBMCs or a T cell subset sorted from them (not recorded which). The chain carries TRBV3-1 and TRBJ1-1, with D unresolved. The receptor's source is a man aged 18-30 years who had mild COVID-19 (a few samples of this study predate the infection). Cell type and time point are not known. CDR3 region: CASSQARSFVNEAFF. DNA of the CDR3: TGTGCCAGCAGCCAAGCCCGGTCCTTCGTTAATGAAGCTTTCTTT.